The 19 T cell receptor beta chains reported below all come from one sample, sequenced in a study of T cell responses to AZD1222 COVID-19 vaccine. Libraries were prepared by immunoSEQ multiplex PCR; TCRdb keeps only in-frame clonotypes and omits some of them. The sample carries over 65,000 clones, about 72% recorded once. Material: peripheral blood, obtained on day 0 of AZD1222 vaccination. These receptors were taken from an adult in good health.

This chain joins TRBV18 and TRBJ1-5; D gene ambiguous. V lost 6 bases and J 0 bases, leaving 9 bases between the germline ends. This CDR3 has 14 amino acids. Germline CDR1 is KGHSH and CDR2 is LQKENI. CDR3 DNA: TGTGCCAGCTCCCCAGCCAATAGCAATCAGCCCCAGCATTTT. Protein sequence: CASSPANSNQPQHF.

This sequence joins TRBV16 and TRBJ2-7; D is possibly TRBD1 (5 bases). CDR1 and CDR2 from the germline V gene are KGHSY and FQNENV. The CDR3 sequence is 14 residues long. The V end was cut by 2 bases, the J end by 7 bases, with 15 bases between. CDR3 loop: CASSQGASLVEQYF. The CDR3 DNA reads TGTGCCAGCAGCCAAGGGGCCAGCCTAGTTGAGCAGTACTTC.

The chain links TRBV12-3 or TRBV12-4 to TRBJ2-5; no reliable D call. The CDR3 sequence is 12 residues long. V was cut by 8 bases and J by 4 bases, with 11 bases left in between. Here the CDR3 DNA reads TGTGCCAGCCGGTACGGGTCAGAGACCCAGTACTTC. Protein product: CASRYGSETQYF.

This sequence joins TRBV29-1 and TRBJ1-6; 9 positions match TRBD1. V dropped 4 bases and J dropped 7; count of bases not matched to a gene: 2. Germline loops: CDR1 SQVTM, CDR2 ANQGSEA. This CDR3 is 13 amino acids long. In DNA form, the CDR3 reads TGCAGCGTTGCCGGGACAGGGAATTCACCCCTCCACTTT. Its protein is CSVAGTGNSPLHF.

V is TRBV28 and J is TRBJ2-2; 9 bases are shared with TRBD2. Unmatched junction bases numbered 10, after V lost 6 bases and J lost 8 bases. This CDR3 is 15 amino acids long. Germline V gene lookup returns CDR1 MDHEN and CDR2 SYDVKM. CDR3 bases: TGTGCCAGCAGACTGACTAGCGGCCAAAGAGGGGAGCTGTTTTTT. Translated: CASRLTSGQRGELFF.

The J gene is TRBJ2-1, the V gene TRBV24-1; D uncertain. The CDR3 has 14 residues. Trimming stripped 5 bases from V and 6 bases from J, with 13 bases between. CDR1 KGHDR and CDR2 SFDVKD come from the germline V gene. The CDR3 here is CATSASPAVNEQFF. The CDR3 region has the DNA TGTGCCACCAGTGCTAGTCCCGCGGTCAATGAGCAGTTCTTC.

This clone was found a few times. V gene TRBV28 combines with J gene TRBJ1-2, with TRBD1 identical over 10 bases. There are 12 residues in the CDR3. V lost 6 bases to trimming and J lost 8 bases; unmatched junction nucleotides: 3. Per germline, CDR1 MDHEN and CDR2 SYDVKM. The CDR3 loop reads CASRGQGRGYTF. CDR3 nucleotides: TGTGCCAGCAGGGGACAGGGGCGGGGCTACACCTTC.

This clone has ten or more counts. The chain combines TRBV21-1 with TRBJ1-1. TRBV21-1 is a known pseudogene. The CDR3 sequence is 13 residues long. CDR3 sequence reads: CASSKGLGPEAFF. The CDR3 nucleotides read TGTGCCAGCAGCAAAGGTTTAGGGCCTGAAGCTTTCTTT.

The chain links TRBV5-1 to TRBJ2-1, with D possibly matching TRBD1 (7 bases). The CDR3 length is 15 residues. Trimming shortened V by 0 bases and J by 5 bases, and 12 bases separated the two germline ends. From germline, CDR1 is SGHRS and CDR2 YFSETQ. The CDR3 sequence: CASSLGGTDDNEQFF. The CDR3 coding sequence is TGCGCCAGCAGCTTGGGCGGGACAGACGACAATGAGCAGTTCTTC.

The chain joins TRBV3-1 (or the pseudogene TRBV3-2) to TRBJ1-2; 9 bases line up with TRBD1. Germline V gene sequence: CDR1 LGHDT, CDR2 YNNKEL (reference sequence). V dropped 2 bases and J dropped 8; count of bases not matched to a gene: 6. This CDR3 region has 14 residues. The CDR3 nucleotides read TGTGCCAGCAGCCAATGGGGGGACAGGGTAGGCTACACCTTC. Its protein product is CASSQWGDRVGYTF.

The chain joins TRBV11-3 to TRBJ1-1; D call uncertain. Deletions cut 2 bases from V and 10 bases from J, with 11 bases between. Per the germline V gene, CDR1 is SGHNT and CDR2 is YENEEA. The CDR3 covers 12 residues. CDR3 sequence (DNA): TGTGCCAGCAGCTTAAAAAGCCCTGGAGCTTTCTTT. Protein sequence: CASSLKSPGAFF.

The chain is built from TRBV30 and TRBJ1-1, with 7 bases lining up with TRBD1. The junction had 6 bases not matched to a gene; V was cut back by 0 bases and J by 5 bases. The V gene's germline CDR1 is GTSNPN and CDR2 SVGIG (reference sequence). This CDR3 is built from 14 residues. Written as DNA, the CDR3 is TGTGCCTGGAGTGTTCCAGGGGGTAAGACTGAAGCTTTCTTT. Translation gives CAWSVPGGKTEAFF.

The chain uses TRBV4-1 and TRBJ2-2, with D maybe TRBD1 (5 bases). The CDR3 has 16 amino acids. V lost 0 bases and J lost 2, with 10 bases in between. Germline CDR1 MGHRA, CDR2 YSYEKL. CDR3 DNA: TGCGCCAGCAGCCAAGAATGGGGCGGCAACACCGGGGAGCTGTTTTTT. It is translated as CASSQEWGGNTGELFF.

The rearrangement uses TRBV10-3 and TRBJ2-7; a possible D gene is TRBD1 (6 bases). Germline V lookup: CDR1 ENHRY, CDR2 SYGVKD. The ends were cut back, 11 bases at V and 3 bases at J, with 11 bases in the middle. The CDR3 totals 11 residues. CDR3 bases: TGTGCCGCCGGACAGATCTACGAGCAGTACTTC. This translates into CAAGQIYEQYF.

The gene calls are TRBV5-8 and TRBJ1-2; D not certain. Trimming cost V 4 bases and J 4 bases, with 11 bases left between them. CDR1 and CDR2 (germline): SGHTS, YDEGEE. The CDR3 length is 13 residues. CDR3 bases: TGTGCCAGCAGCAGAACAGTTCTCTATGGCTACACCTTC. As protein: CASSRTVLYGYTF. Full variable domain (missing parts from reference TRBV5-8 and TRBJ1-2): EAGVTQSPTHLIKTRGQQATLRCSPISGHTSVYWYQQALGLGLQFLLWYDEGEERNRGNFPPRFSGRQFPNYSSELNVNALELEDSALYLCASSRTVLYGYTFGSGTRLTVV.

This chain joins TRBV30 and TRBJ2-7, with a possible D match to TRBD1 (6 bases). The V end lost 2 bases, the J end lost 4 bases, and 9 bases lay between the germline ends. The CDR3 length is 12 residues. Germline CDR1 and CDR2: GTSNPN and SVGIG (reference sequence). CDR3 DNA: TGTGCCTGGAGTTTCCAGGGGTACGAGCAGTACTTC. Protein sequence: CAWSFQGYEQYF.

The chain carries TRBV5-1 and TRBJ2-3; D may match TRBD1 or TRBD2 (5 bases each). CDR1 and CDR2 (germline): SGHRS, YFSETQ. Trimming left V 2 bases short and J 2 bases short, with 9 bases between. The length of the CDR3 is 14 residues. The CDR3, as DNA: TGCGCCAGCAGCTTTCGAGGGGCCACAGATACGCAGTATTTT. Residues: CASSFRGATDTQYF.

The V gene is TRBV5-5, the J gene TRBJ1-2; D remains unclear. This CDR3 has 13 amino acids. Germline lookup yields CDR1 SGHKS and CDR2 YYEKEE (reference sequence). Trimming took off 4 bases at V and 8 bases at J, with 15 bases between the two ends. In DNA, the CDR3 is TGTGCCAGCAGCCACCCTACGGAGCACGGCTACACCTTC. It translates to CASSHPTEHGYTF. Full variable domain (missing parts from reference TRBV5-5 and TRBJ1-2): DAGVTQSPTHLIKTRGQQVTLRCSPISGHKSVSWYQQVLGQGPQFIFQYYEKEERGRGNFPDRFSARQFPNYSSELNVNALLLGDSALYLCASSHPTEHGYTFGSGTRLTVV.

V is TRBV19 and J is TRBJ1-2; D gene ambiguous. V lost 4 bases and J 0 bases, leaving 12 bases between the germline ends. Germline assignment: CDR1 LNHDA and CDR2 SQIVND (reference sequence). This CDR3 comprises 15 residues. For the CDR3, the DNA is TGTGCCAGTAGTAACATCAGACAAGCTAACTATGGCTACACCTTC. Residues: CASSNIRQANYGYTF. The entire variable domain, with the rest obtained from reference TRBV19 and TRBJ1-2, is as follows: DGGITQSPKYLFRKEGQNVTLSCEQNLNHDAMYWYRQDPGQGLRLIYYSQIVNDFQKGDIAEGYSVSREKKESFPLTVTSAQKNPTAFYLCASSNIRQANYGYTFGSGTRLTVV.